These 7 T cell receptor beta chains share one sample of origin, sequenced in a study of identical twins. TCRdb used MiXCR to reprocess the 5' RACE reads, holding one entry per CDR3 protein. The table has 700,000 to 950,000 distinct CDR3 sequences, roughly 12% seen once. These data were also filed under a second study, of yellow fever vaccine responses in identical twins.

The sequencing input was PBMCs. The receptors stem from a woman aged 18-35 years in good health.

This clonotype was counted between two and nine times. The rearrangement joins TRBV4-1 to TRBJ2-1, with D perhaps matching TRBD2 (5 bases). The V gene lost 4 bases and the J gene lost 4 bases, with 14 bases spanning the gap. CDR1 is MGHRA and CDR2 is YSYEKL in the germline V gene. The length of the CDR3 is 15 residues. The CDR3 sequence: CASSLPGELYNEQFF. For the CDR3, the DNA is TGCGCCAGCAGCCTCCCTGGGGAGCTATACAATGAGCAGTTCTTC.

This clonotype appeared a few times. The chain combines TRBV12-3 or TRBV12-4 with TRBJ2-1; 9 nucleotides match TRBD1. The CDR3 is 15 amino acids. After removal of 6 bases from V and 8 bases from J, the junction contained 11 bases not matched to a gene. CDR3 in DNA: TGTGCCAGCAGGAGGGGACAGGGAAATAGGGATGAGCAGTTCTTC. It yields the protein CASRRGQGNRDEQFF.

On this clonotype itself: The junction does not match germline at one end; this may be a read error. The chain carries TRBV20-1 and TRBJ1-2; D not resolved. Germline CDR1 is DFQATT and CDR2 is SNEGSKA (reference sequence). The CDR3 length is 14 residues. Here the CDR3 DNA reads TGCAGTGCTGAAAAAAGAGATTATAACTATGTCTACACCTTC. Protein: CSAEKRDYNYVYTF.

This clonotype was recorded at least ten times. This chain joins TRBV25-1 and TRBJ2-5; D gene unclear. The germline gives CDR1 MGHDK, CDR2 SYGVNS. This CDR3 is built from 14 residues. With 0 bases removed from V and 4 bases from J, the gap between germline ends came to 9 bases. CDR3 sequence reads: CASSEYARTETQYF. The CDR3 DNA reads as TGTGCCAGCAGTGAATATGCAAGGACAGAGACCCAGTACTTC.

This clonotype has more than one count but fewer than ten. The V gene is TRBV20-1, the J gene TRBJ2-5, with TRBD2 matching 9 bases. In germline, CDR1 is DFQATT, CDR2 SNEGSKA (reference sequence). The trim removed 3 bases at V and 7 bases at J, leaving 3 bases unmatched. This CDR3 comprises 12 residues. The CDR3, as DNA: TGCAGTGCTAGGTCTAGCGGGACGACCCAGTACTTC. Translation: CSARSSGTTQYF.

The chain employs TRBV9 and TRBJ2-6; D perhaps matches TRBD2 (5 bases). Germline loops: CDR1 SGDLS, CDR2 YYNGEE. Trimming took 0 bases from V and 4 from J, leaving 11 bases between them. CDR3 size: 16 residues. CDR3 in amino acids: CASSVEAGIGANVLTF. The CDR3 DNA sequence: TGTGCCAGCAGCGTAGAGGCCGGGATAGGGGCCAACGTCCTGACTTTC.

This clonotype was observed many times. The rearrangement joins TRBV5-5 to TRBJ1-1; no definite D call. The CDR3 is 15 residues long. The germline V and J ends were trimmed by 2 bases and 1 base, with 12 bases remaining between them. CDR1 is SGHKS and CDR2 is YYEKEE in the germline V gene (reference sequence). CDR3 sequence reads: CASSFSSAGNTEAFF. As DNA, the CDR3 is TGTGCCAGCAGCTTCTCCTCGGCAGGGAACACTGAAGCTTTCTTT.